This TCR beta chain was captured in a study of T cells in tuberculosis. Germline assignment: CDR1 MDHEN and CDR2 SYDVKM. Trimming removed 8 bases from V and 2 bases from J; junction bases left unmatched: 4. The CDR3 is made up of 14 amino acids. TCRdb's table, derived via immunoSEQ multiplex PCR, lists solely in-frame clones and lacks some. The sample yields 30,000 to 35,000 clones, less than 95% seen once. Stated time point: new active TB diagnosis, blood taken before or within 7 days of starting treatment. Each clinical donor contributed on average around 100,000 T cells from unsorted cryopreserved PBMC.

Sample: PBMCs, taken at tuberculosis diagnosis. This sequence was found in an adult with tuberculosis. The V and J genes are TRBV28 and TRBJ2-4; 9 nucleotides agree with TRBD2. The CDR3 DNA reads TGTGCCAGCGGCGGGGGGGGATCCAAAAACATTCAGTACTTC. It yields the protein CASGGGGSKNIQYF.